Described below is a single T cell receptor (beta chain) sequence and its context. This entry comes from a study of cytomegalovirus exposure and HLA in healthy donors. The CDR3 has 11 amino acids. Germline CDR1 is DFQATT and CDR2 is SNEGSKA (reference sequence). With 5 bases removed from V and 6 bases from J, the gap between germline ends came to 8 bases. The study ran its PCR with 60 Vbeta and 13 Jbeta primers. The table came from immunoSEQ multiplex PCR; TCRdb's copy has only in-frame clones and leaves some out. Here the sample spans 150,000 to 200,000 clones, approximately 83% being singletons. The sequence derives from a man aged 18 to 30 in good health and CMV-seropositive. Sequenced material: PBMCs. The gene calls are TRBV20-1 and TRBJ2-1, with a tentative D call TRBD2 (6 bases). The CDR3 loop is CSAVGGNEQFF. The CDR3 coding sequence is TGCAGTGCTGTCGGGGGCAATGAGCAGTTCTTC.